This T cell receptor beta chain came from a study of blood T cells in healthy people across ages. This clonotype was recorded a few times. The authors ran a second PCR of 7 to 11 cycles using a sample-barcoded 5' primer and a J-beta primer mix. From the 5' RACE reads, TCRdb called clonotypes with MiXCR, one entry per CDR3 protein. The sample consists of some 760,000 distinct CDR3 sequences, approximately 25% of them appearing once. The germline V gene encodes CDR1 LNHNV and CDR2 YYDKDF (reference sequence). The ends were cut back, 0 bases at V and 4 bases at J, with 6 bases in the middle. The CDR3 runs to 13 residues. This same sample was also taken into another study, of T cells of mothers and their children. Per that study: Slightly higher but non-significant overlap marked related mother-child pairs versus unrelated pairs.

The TCR sequence derives from a boy younger than 18 in good health. The sample taken for sequencing was blood. The gene calls are TRBV15 and TRBJ2-5; D not certain. CDR3 loop: CATSRDIRETQYF. CDR3 in DNA: TGTGCCACCAGCAGAGACATCCGAGAGACCCAGTACTTC.